A single sample is the source of the 28 T cell receptor beta chains below, sequenced in a study of identical twins. In TCRdb, the 5' RACE reads were re-called with MiXCR into one record per CDR3 protein. This sample has around 670,000 distinct CDR3 sequences; 6% to 6.5% occur once, and the top ten carry roughly 1.8%. Material for sequencing was naive T cells sorted from blood. These receptor sequences come from a man between 18 and 35 years old in good health.

This clonotype was recorded a few times. The chain employs TRBV12-3 or TRBV12-4 and TRBJ2-3; possibly TRBD2 for D (6 bases). Trimming shortened V by 3 bases and J by 3 bases, and 10 bases separated the two germline ends. The CDR3 contains 14 residues. The CDR3 loop is CASSFKEGTDTQYF. DNA of the CDR3: TGTGCCAGCAGTTTCAAGGAGGGTACAGATACGCAGTATTTT.

This clonotype was observed many times. This rearrangement joins TRBV9 to TRBJ2-5, with 7 bases aligning to TRBD1. With 4 bases clipped from V and 9 bases from J, the junction kept 15 bases outside the gene matches. Germline V gene data show CDR1 as SGDLS and CDR2 as YYNGEE. This CDR3 has 15 residues. DNA for the CDR3: TGTGCCAGCAGCCCGAGGGGACAGTTAAGGGATCCCCAGTACTTC. Translating it yields CASSPRGQLRDPQYF.

This clonotype was seen at least ten times. The chain couples TRBV13 to TRBJ2-1; tentative D call: TRBD1 (6 bases). The V gene lost 4 bases and the J gene lost 9 bases, with 7 bases spanning the gap. The CDR3 has 11 amino acids. CDR1 is PRHDT and CDR2 is FYEKMQ in the germline V gene (reference sequence). The CDR3, as DNA: TGTGCCAGCAGCTCGGACAGTGAGCAGTTCTTC. Translated, it gives CASSSDSEQFF.

This chain connects TRBV30 to TRBJ2-7; D possibly matches TRBD1 or TRBD2 (5 bases each). The CDR3 sequence is 13 residues long. CDR1 GTSNPN and CDR2 SVGIG come from the germline V gene (reference sequence). V was shortened by 3 bases and J by 6 bases, with 15 bases between the two germline ends. As DNA, the CDR3 is TGTGCCTGGAGCTCTAGGGGAGATACCGAGCAGTACTTC. The encoded protein is CAWSSRGDTEQYF.

The rearrangement joins TRBV9 to TRBJ2-1, with TRBD2 identical over 8 bases. Trimming at V came to 4 bases and at J to 6 bases, leaving 9 bases not matched to a gene. The CDR3 is 15 residues long. CDR1 and CDR2 (germline): SGDLS, YYNGEE. This CDR3 reads CASSYSGSGGNEQFF. The CDR3 nucleotides are TGTGCCAGCAGCTACAGCGGGAGTGGGGGCAATGAGCAGTTCTTC. Variable domain in full (rest from reference TRBV9 and TRBJ2-1): DSGVTQTPKHLITATGQRVTLRCSPRSGDLSVYWYQQSLDQGLQFLIQYYNGEERAKGNILERFSAQQFPDLHSELNLSSLELGDSALYFCASSYSGSGGNEQFFGPGTRLTVL.

There are many counts of this clonotype. The chain joins TRBV20-1 to TRBJ2-7; no reliable D call. The length of the CDR3 is 13 residues. V shed 3 bases and J shed 3 bases, with 12 bases lying between them. CDR1 DFQATT and CDR2 SNEGSKA come from the germline V gene (reference sequence). The DNA of the CDR3 is TGCAGTGCTAGTGTCTCGGGCCGCTACGAGCAGTACGTC. Translation: CSASVSGRYEQYV.

This chain connects TRBV19 to TRBJ2-7; D gene uncertain. The CDR3 covers 14 residues. CDR1 and CDR2 from the germline V gene are LNHDA and SQIVND (reference sequence). V gave up 6 bases and J gave up 3 bases, with 15 bases separating them. The CDR3 loop reads CASSRRVTSYEQYF. The CDR3 coding sequence is TGTGCCAGTAGCCGACGAGTCACAAGCTACGAGCAGTACTTC.

This rearrangement joins TRBV5-1 to TRBJ2-2; 8 nucleotides agree with TRBD2. Unmatched junction bases numbered 7, after V lost 6 bases and J lost 0 bases. There are 16 residues in the CDR3. Germline-derived CDR1 and CDR2 are SGHRS and YFSETQ. CDR3 in amino acids: CASNTGLAANTGELFF. The CDR3 DNA sequence: TGCGCCAGCAACACTGGACTAGCCGCGAACACCGGGGAGCTGTTTTTT.

This clonotype was seen a few times. V gene TRBV7-9 combines with J gene TRBJ1-2; D is unclear. This CDR3 contains 14 residues. The germline V gene has CDR1 SEHNR and CDR2 FQNEAQ (reference sequence). V lost 10 bases and J 5 bases, leaving 20 bases between the germline ends. DNA for the CDR3: TGTGCCACCGGACGAATAAGAGAAGAATATGGCTACACCTTC. Translated: CATGRIREEYGYTF.

This chain connects TRBV6-2 or TRBV6-3 to TRBJ2-3; 7 bases fit TRBD2. This CDR3 spans 15 amino acids. Germline V lookup: CDR1 MNHEY, CDR2 SVGEGT. The trim removed 2 bases at V and 4 bases at J, leaving 6 bases unmatched. The CDR3 nucleotides read TGTGCCAGCAGTTACGAGCGGGAACTTCCAGATACGCAGTATTTT. It translates to CASSYERELPDTQYF.

This clonotype was seen repeatedly, ten times or more. The chain employs TRBV29-1 and TRBJ2-5, with 8 nucleotides matching TRBD1. With 7 bases clipped from V and 6 bases from J, the junction kept 4 bases outside the gene matches. The CDR3 length is 11 residues. Looked up from germline, CDR1 is SQVTM and CDR2 is ANQGSEA. The CDR3 sequence is CSADRGKTQYF. CDR3 DNA sequence: TGCAGCGCTGACAGGGGAAAGACCCAGTACTTC.

This chain connects TRBV9 to TRBJ2-5; 7 positions match TRBD2. Germline CDR1 reads SGDLS; CDR2 reads YYNGEE. V lost 2 bases and J lost 5; bases outside the gene matches: 9. This CDR3 comprises 15 residues. CDR3 region: CASSVGTKPQETQYF. The CDR3 bases are TGTGCCAGCAGCGTCGGGACTAAACCCCAGGAGACCCAGTACTTC.

This clonotype was observed a handful of times. This chain links TRBV30 with TRBJ2-3; D is perhaps TRBD1 (6 bases). The CDR3 has 11 residues. The V gene's germline CDR1 is GTSNPN and CDR2 SVGIG (reference sequence). Trimming took 5 bases from V and 6 from J, leaving 9 bases between them. CDR3 protein: CAWERGDTQYF. CDR3 DNA: TGTGCCTGGGAGAGGGGGGATACGCAGTATTTT.

This clonotype occurred a few times. J is TRBJ2-1 and V is TRBV7-9, with D possibly being TRBD2 (7 bases). CDR3 length: 16 residues. V was pared by 1 base and J by 2 bases, with 12 bases between. Germline loops: CDR1 SEHNR, CDR2 FQNEAQ (reference sequence). CDR3 sequence: CASSLGRGRAYNEQFF. The CDR3 DNA reads as TGTGCCAGCAGCTTAGGTAGGGGGAGGGCCTACAATGAGCAGTTCTTC.

This clonotype was observed many times. This chain links TRBV20-1 with TRBJ1-1; 8 bases agree with TRBD1. The ends lost 6 bases at V and 5 bases at J; junction bases unmatched: 11. The CDR3 sequence is 14 residues long. Germline loops: CDR1 DFQATT, CDR2 SNEGSKA (reference sequence). This CDR3 reads CSAPGQAVGTEAFF. CDR3 nucleotide sequence: TGCAGTGCCCCGGGACAGGCGGTAGGGACTGAAGCTTTCTTT.

This clonotype has just a few counts. This rearrangement joins TRBV7-9 to TRBJ1-3; no reliable D call. Germline V CDR1 and CDR2: SEHNR, FQNEAQ (reference sequence). V was cut by 0 bases and J by 2 bases, with 8 bases left in between. CDR3 size: 15 residues. CDR3 nucleotide sequence: TGTGCCAGCAGCTTAGCGCGGGGTACTGGAAACACCATATATTTT. Its protein is CASSLARGTGNTIYF. The variable domain in full, completed from reference TRBV7-9 and TRBJ1-3, reads DTGVSQNPRHKITKRGQNVTFRCDPISEHNRLYWYRQTLGQGPEFLTYFQNEAQLEKSRLLSDRFSAERPKGSFSTLEIQRTEQGDSAMYLCASSLARGTGNTIYFGEGSWLTVV.

This rearrangement joins TRBV6-2 or TRBV6-3 to TRBJ2-7; D is unresolved. Trimming left V 5 bases short and J 2 bases short, with 7 bases between. The V gene's germline CDR1 is MNHEY and CDR2 SVGEGT. The CDR3 contains 12 residues. The CDR3 spells CASSVYPYEQYF. For the CDR3, the DNA is TGTGCCAGCAGTGTCTACCCCTACGAGCAGTACTTC.

The rearrangement links TRBV6-1 to TRBJ2-7, with D perhaps TRBD2 (6 bases). Trimming removed 7 bases from V and 2 bases from J, with 18 bases in between. From germline, CDR1 is MNHNS and CDR2 SASEGT. This CDR3 has 15 residues. CDR3 protein: CASTKNRDSAYEQYF. As DNA, the CDR3 is TGTGCCAGCACCAAAAACCGGGACTCTGCCTACGAGCAGTACTTC.

This clonotype was observed a handful of times. The chain links TRBV15 to TRBJ2-5; the match to TRBD2 covers 12 bases. V shed 1 base, J shed 3 bases, and the junction held 6 bases outside the gene matches. This CDR3 has 17 amino acids. The germline gives CDR1 LNHNV, CDR2 YYDKDF (reference sequence). DNA for the CDR3: TGTGCCACCAGCAGAGTTCTAGCGGGAGGGCAAGAAGAGACCCAGTACTTC. Translated: CATSRVLAGGQEETQYF.

This clonotype was seen ten or more times. V gene TRBV24-1 combines with J gene TRBJ2-1; D gene ambiguous. Trimming took off 2 bases at V and 8 bases at J, with 9 bases between the two ends. This CDR3 has 13 residues. Per the germline V gene, CDR1 is KGHDR and CDR2 is SFDVKD. The CDR3 DNA sequence: TGTGCCACCAGTGATTCCCTTAGCCATGAGCAGTTCTTC. The encoded protein is CATSDSLSHEQFF.

This clonotype was observed many times. The V and J genes are TRBV20-1 and TRBJ2-3, with D unresolved. Germline CDR1 and CDR2: DFQATT and SNEGSKA (reference sequence). Trimming removed 4 bases at V and 6 bases at J, with 17 bases between. CDR3 length equals 14 residues. The CDR3 DNA is TGCAGTGCTAAAATAACAACTACTGGGGATACGCAGTATTTT. Translated, it gives CSAKITTTGDTQYF.

The chain carries TRBV11-2 and TRBJ2-7; a possible D gene is TRBD2 (5 bases). The V end was cut by 7 bases, the J end by 2 bases, with 18 bases between. CDR3 length: 15 amino acids. In germline, CDR1 is SGHAT, CDR2 FQNNGV. CDR3 amino acids: CASTFSRWETYEQYF. CDR3 sequence (DNA): TGTGCCAGCACCTTCAGCAGGTGGGAGACCTACGAGCAGTACTTC. The variable domain in full, with the rest retrieved from reference TRBV11-2 and TRBJ2-7, is EAGVAQSPRYKIIEKRQSVAFWCNPISGHATLYWYQQILGQGPKLLIQFQNNGVVDDSQLPKDRFSAERLKGVDSTLKIQPAKLEDSAVYLCASTFSRWETYEQYFGPGTRLTVT.

This clonotype was counted many times. This chain joins TRBV5-1 and TRBJ2-3; possibly TRBD2 for D (5 bases). Trimming took 3 bases from V and 2 from J, leaving 13 bases between them. This CDR3 spans 15 amino acids. Germline V CDR1 and CDR2: SGHRS, YFSETQ. CDR3 DNA sequence: TGCGCCAGCAGCTCCACCGGACTCCTCACAGATACGCAGTATTTT. Translation: CASSSTGLLTDTQYF.

This clonotype was observed a handful of times. This sequence joins TRBV10-3 and TRBJ1-6, with TRBD1 matching 11 bases. V trimming: 5 bases; J trimming: 7 bases; junction bases outside the gene matches: 1. The CDR3 is 14 amino acids. CDR1 is ENHRY and CDR2 is SYGVKD in the germline V gene. This CDR3 is CAISRDRGNSPLHF. The CDR3 DNA reads TGTGCCATCAGTAGGGACAGGGGGAATTCACCCCTCCACTTT.

Ten or more counts support this clonotype. The chain combines TRBV20-1 with TRBJ2-1, with D tentatively TRBD1 or TRBD2 (5 bases each). The CDR3 consists of 14 residues. Germline lookup yields CDR1 DFQATT and CDR2 SNEGSKA (reference sequence). Between the trimmed V and J ends, which lost 2 bases and 5 bases, there was a span of 13 bases. CDR3 in amino acids: CSARTPGLDNEQFF. In DNA form, the CDR3 reads TGCAGTGCTAGAACCCCGGGGCTAGACAATGAGCAGTTCTTC.

This clonotype showed up just a few times. The genes are TRBV5-1 and TRBJ2-5, with TRBD2 identical over 9 bases. V lost 4 bases and J lost 2; bases outside the gene matches: 12. This CDR3 has 17 amino acids. Per germline, CDR1 SGHRS and CDR2 YFSETQ. The CDR3 loop is CASSPGIAGVGQETQYF. The CDR3 DNA reads TGCGCCAGCAGCCCGGGAATAGCGGGAGTAGGGCAAGAGACCCAGTACTTC.

In its sample, this clonotype was seen a few times. This rearrangement joins TRBV10-3 to TRBJ1-5; no reliable D call. The V gene's germline CDR1 is ENHRY and CDR2 SYGVKD. The CDR3 sequence is 16 residues long. With 0 bases removed from V and 0 bases from J, the gap between germline ends came to 9 bases. The CDR3: CAISESADPSNQPQHF. CDR3 nucleotide sequence: TGTGCCATCAGTGAGTCAGCAGACCCTAGCAATCAGCCCCAGCATTTT.

This clonotype was seen a handful of times. The chain is built from TRBV10-3 and TRBJ1-2; D remains ambiguous. From germline, CDR1 is ENHRY and CDR2 SYGVKD. This CDR3 has 11 residues. Trimming cost V 6 bases and J 6 bases, with 8 bases left between them. The CDR3 is CAISGRDGYTF. The CDR3, as DNA: TGTGCCATCAGCGGTCGCGATGGCTACACCTTC.